The rows below give T cell receptor beta chains drawn from one sample of a study of radiotherapy plus CTLA-4 blockade in lung cancer. Libraries were prepared by immunoSEQ multiplex PCR; TCRdb keeps only in-frame clonotypes and omits some of them. This table has approximately 41,000 clones, about 77% appearing once. Material: peripheral blood, obtained from a patient treated with radiotherapy plus ipilimumab. The receptors come from a human donor with non-small cell lung cancer who had stable disease on radiotherapy plus ipilimumab. CDR3s leave out the opening cysteine and the closing phenylalanine or tryptophan.

v_gene: TRBV7-9; j_gene: TRBJ1-1; CDR3aa: ASSFLGGKKDTEAF
v_gene: TRBV27; j_gene: TRBJ2-1; CDR3aa: ASSLFPPNEQF
v_gene: TRBV29-1; j_gene: TRBJ2-7; CDR3aa: SVGRNSYEQY
v_gene: TRBV2; j_gene: TRBJ2-1; CDR3aa: ASLQGRQRYNEQF
v_gene: TRBV19; j_gene: TRBJ1-6; CDR3aa: ASSTPRDRSPLH
v_gene: TRBV6-6; j_gene: TRBJ1-6; CDR3aa: ASNLNRGIPSPLH
v_gene: TRBV4-1; j_gene: TRBJ2-1; CDR3aa: ASSLSGQFSYNEQF
v_gene: TRBV6-6; j_gene: TRBJ1-4; CDR3aa: ASSSIDRGQGKLF
v_gene: TRBV10-2; j_gene: TRBJ2-2; CDR3aa: ASRLGGDTGELF
v_gene: TRBV19; j_gene: TRBJ1-2; CDR3aa: ASAMGQFNYGYT
v_gene: TRBV2; j_gene: TRBJ1-4; CDR3aa: ASSESGFEEKLF
v_gene: TRBV7-6; j_gene: TRBJ2-1; CDR3aa: ASSLVTGGIYEQF
v_gene: TRBV10-3; j_gene: TRBJ2-7; CDR3aa: AISVGGLNIYEQY
v_gene: TRBV6-1; j_gene: TRBJ1-2; CDR3aa: ASSEITDYGYT
v_gene: TRBV29-1; j_gene: TRBJ2-5; CDR3aa: SVFFGGETQY
v_gene: TRBV7-2; j_gene: TRBJ2-1; CDR3aa: ASSLLYNEQF
v_gene: TRBV5-1; j_gene: TRBJ2-3; CDR3aa: ASMLGGTDTQY
v_gene: TRBV11-2; j_gene: TRBJ1-2; CDR3aa: ASSPQGYGYT